Presented here are 15 T cell receptor beta chains from one specimen sequenced in a study of technical replicates of blood from a handful of donors. The repertoire was sequenced with immunoSEQ multiplex PCR; TCRdb's copy has only in-frame clones and lacks some. The data show about 17,000 clones, with 65% to 85% seen just once and over 9% held by the top ten. Sequenced material: PBMCs. These receptors came from a human donor in good health. Some clones in this sample may be carry-over from other donors' samples.

The V gene is TRBV5-6, the J gene TRBJ1-5, with D unclear. V was cut by 3 bases and J by 6 bases, with 13 bases left in between. The CDR3 contains 14 residues. Germline CDR1 reads SGHDT; CDR2 reads YYEEEE. CDR3 sequence reads: CASSSLFGSQPQHF. The CDR3 DNA reads as TGTGCCAGCAGCTCCCTATTCGGGAGTCAGCCCCAGCATTTT.

The chain joins TRBV7-6 to TRBJ2-2, with TRBD2 matching over 7 bases. With V trimmed by 1 base and J by 3 bases, 5 bases remained unmatched. CDR3 size: 16 residues. Germline V gene lookup returns CDR1 SGHVS and CDR2 FNYEAQ. The CDR3 nucleotides read TGTGCCAGCAGCTTAGGAAGGGCGGGGGACACCGGGGAGCTGTTTTTT. The encoded protein is CASSLGRAGDTGELFF. Full variable domain (rest looked up from reference TRBV7-6 and TRBJ2-2): GAGVSQSPRYKVTKRGQDVALRCDPISGHVSLYWYRQALGQGPEFLTYFNYEAQQDKSGLPNDRFSAERPEGSISTLTIQRTEQRDSAMYRCASSLGRAGDTGELFFGEGSRLTVL.

The chain links TRBV6-1 to TRBJ2-7; 7 bases are shared with TRBD1. Trimming took 4 bases from V and 0 from J; bases not matched to a gene: 12. Germline V gene data show CDR1 as MNHNS and CDR2 as SASEGT. The CDR3 runs 17 residues. The CDR3 DNA sequence: TGTGCCAGCAGTGTAAATACAGGGGCGTGGGCCTCCTACGAGCAGTACTTC. It encodes CASSVNTGAWASYEQYF.

The rearrangement uses TRBV4-2 and TRBJ2-7; 8 positions agree with TRBD2. CDR3 length: 16 residues. Trimming at V came to 0 bases and at J to 5 bases, leaving 9 bases not matched to a gene. Germline CDR1 and CDR2: LGHNA and YNFKEQ. CDR3 amino acids: CASSQEESGSPHEQYF. As DNA, the CDR3 is TGTGCCAGCAGCCAAGAGGAGAGCGGGAGTCCACACGAGCAGTACTTC.

This chain joins TRBV11-3 and TRBJ2-5; 8 positions match TRBD2. This CDR3 contains 14 residues. The germline CDR1 and CDR2 sequences are SGHNT and YENEEA. V shed 5 bases and J 4 bases; nucleotides not matched to a gene: 6. CDR3 in amino acids: CASSRGGQGETQYF. Written as DNA, the CDR3 is TGTGCCAGCAGCCGCGGGGGGCAGGGAGAGACCCAGTACTTC.

This chain links TRBV9 with TRBJ2-7, with D possibly being TRBD2 (6 bases). The CDR3 extends over 16 amino acids. The V end lost 4 bases, the J end lost 1 base, and 18 bases lay between the germline ends. Germline values: CDR1 SGDLS, CDR2 YYNGEE. This chain's CDR3 is CASSLRGGWGSYEQYF. The CDR3 DNA is TGTGCCAGCAGCCTAAGAGGAGGGTGGGGATCCTACGAGCAGTACTTC.

The genes are TRBV6-5 and TRBJ2-3; D is perhaps TRBD2 (6 bases). Germline CDR1 is MNHEY and CDR2 is SVGAGI. The V end lost 5 bases, the J end lost 8 bases, and 11 bases lay between the germline ends. The CDR3 runs to 12 residues. CDR3 sequence reads: CASSDPGGTQYF. The CDR3 DNA reads TGTGCCAGCAGTGACCCCGGGGGTACGCAGTATTTT.

Only a few counts were recorded for this clone. This chain's CDR3 is CASSYGQRNQPQHF. The DNA of the CDR3 is TGTGCCAGCAGTTACGGACAGCGCAATCAGCCCCAGCATTTT. V gene TRBV6-5 combines with J gene TRBJ1-5, with D tentatively TRBD1 (6 bases). There are 14 residues in the CDR3. With 2 bases removed from V and 2 bases from J, the gap between germline ends came to 7 bases. From germline, CDR1 is MNHEY and CDR2 SVGAGI.

This chain links TRBV7-6 with TRBJ2-2, with 12 bases matching TRBD2. The J segment lost 4 bases and the V segment lost 8 bases, leaving 8 bases of the junction unmatched. This CDR3 has 16 residues. Germline V lookup: CDR1 SGHVS, CDR2 FNYEAQ. CDR3 sequence: CASGRGTSGPTGELFF. Written as DNA, the CDR3 is TGTGCCAGCGGAAGAGGGACTAGCGGGCCCACCGGGGAGCTGTTTTTT.

This clone came up once. The V and J genes are TRBV27 and TRBJ1-1, with D perhaps matching TRBD1 (6 bases). Germline values: CDR1 MNHEY, CDR2 SMNVEV (reference sequence). CDR3 length: 15 amino acids. V lost 3 bases and J lost 6, with 17 bases in between. CDR3 bases: TGTGCCAGCAGTTTGGACGGCCCACAGGGTGCTGAAGCTTTCTTT. Encoded protein: CASSLDGPQGAEAFF.

The J gene is TRBJ2-7, the V gene TRBV4-3, with TRBD2 identical over 10 bases. The ends lost 0 bases at V and 5 bases at J; junction bases unmatched: 7. This CDR3 is built from 16 residues. Germline values: CDR1 LGHNA, CDR2 YSLEER. The CDR3: CASSQESLAGEHEQYF. CDR3 DNA: TGCGCCAGCAGCCAAGAATCCCTAGCGGGAGAACACGAGCAGTACTTC.

J is TRBJ1-1 and V is TRBV7-3; unclear D gene. The germline CDR1 and CDR2 sequences are SGHTA and FQGTGA. This CDR3 has 13 residues. The germline V and J ends were trimmed by 2 bases and 9 bases, with 13 bases remaining between them. The CDR3: CASSLSTSGKAFF. CDR3 sequence (DNA): TGTGCCAGCAGCTTATCGACATCGGGGAAAGCTTTCTTT. The full variable domain, in which reference TRBV7-3 and TRBJ1-1 provide the parts outside the CDR3, is GAGVSQTPSNKVTEKGKYVELRCDPISGHTALYWYRQSLGQGPEFLIYFQGTGAADDSGLPNDRFFAVRPEGSVSTLKIQRTERGDSAVYLCASSLSTSGKAFFGQGTRLTVV.

This chain links TRBV28 with TRBJ2-5, with TRBD2 matching 7 bases. The CDR3 has 17 amino acids. J lost 5 bases, V lost 6 bases, and 18 bases had no gene match. CDR1 and CDR2 (germline): MDHEN, SYDVKM. The CDR3 here is CASSPLPWEGRKETQYF. CDR3 DNA: TGTGCCAGCAGCCCCCTCCCGTGGGAGGGCCGGAAGGAGACCCAGTACTTC.

V and J are TRBV28 and TRBJ2-1, with 7 bases aligning to TRBD2. The CDR3 totals 13 residues. J gave up 8 bases and V 5 bases, and 6 bases lay outside the gene matches. Looked up from germline, CDR1 is MDHEN and CDR2 is SYDVKM. The CDR3 nucleotides read TGTGCCAGCAGTCCGACTAGCCGCGATGAGCAGTTCTTC. Protein: CASSPTSRDEQFF.

The genes are TRBV11-3 and TRBJ2-7; the match to TRBD2 covers 9 bases. Germline V gene sequence: CDR1 SGHNT, CDR2 YENEEA. CDR3 length: 15 amino acids. V shed 6 bases and J 2 bases; nucleotides not matched to a gene: 8. In nucleotides, the CDR3 is TGTGCCAGCAGGGCCGCTAGCGGGGCAACCTACGAGCAGTACTTC. It specifies CASRAASGATYEQYF.